This TCR beta chain originates from a study of beta chain features in type 1 diabetes (dated by TCRdb to the late 2010s). At the level of the whole study: No differences in mean age, gender distribution, total cell number or subset yield were found between patients and healthy donors. A total of about 110,000,000 sorted cells were examined across all samples, and a strong correlation was observed between cell number per subset and RNA yield. In the study, recently diagnosed type 1 diabetes patients and matched healthy donors were compared on the TCRB repertoires of their sorted circulating CD4+ T cell subsets. Regulatory and stem cell-like memory subsets were isolated from only 8 patients and about 8 healthy donors, whereas naive and central memory subsets came from all 30 or so donors.

The entire isolated RNA was reverse transcribed using the High Capacity cDNA Reverse Transcription Kit, and thus expressed TCRB transcripts were sequenced. Deep immunoSEQ sequencing was performed on naive, central memory and regulatory T cell samples, with an average of around 3.4 million total reads per sample. Sorted cells were lysed in RLT buffer, and RNA was extracted using DNase-treated RNeasy Micro or Mini kits according to cell number. Each cell subset was processed separately to prevent cross-contamination, with patient and healthy donor samples processed together. Using the immunoSEQ multiplex PCR, TCRB sequences were amplified from cDNA into 87-bp fragments spanning the CDR3 region. Sequencing of the amplicons was done on the Illumina HiSeq platform. On the authors' methods: PCR bias was computationally corrected using synthetic template baselines, reads within Hamming distance 2 were collapsed, and singletons that could not be merged were discarded. By aligning reads against IMGT, V, D and J genes, CDR3 length, and insertions or deletions at six rearrangement sites were assigned. Within each subset, clonotype counts were normalized to sorted cell number, and only after that were true diversity and Gini coefficients computed with the tcR R package. The overlap coefficient, calculated on TCRB nucleotide sequences, was used to quantify repertoire sharing. Out-of-frame TCRB sequences from naive cells were analyzed as a proxy for the pre-selection repertoire. The table comes from immuneACCESS by way of TCRdb, which keeps in-frame sequences with V and J called. Part of the clones is missing from these tables; in studies checked, under half for an unresolved V gene and the rest for unknown reasons. The DNA gave D and trimming, while V, J and clone size come from that table. This sample lists approximately 330,000 clones; approximately 11% were detected once. The leading ten clones occupy about 0.015% of the sample.

Each donor gave one peripheral blood draw, averaging roughly 100 mL, which was collected into heparinised tubes. Naive, central memory, regulatory and stem cell-like memory CD4+ T cells were sorted on a BD FACSAria II using a panel including CD45RO, CCR7, CD25, CD127, CD95 and CD27. Every sorted population had a purity above 95%. PBMCs were separated immediately by Lymphoprep density gradient centrifugation and were stained directly, without being cultured. To minimize batch effects, samples were stained and sorted in pairs, one healthy donor with one patient per experiment. General findings and caveats noted by the study authors: Sequencing cDNA rather than genomic DNA could over-represent highly expressing activated cells, although activation and CD3 levels did not differ between groups. Type 1 diabetes patients showed a moderate but significant shortening of TCRB CDR3 length in all four CD4+ subsets. Naive, central memory and regulatory TCRB repertoires appeared to be more similar among patients than among healthy donors. Only small numbers of individuals were included in the HLA sub-analyses, which left unresolved whether HLA type had any influence on TCRB rearrangement. Shorter templates might have been favored by PCR, but patient and control samples were amplified and corrected together, so both groups would have been affected equally by any skew. Fewer insertions and more nucleotide deletions at VDJ recombination sites were observed in patients with type 1 diabetes, implying thymic rearrangement abnormalities.

The CDR3 holds 15 amino acids from the cysteine to the phenylalanine. Only the CDR3 DNA is retained, 45 bases long and in frame from the first base. V and J are trimmed by 3 bases and 3 bases, and the gene matches miss 1 base of the junction. In the germline V gene, CDR1 corresponds to MRHNA and CDR2 to SNTAGT. Comment on this clone: It has no known antigen specificity. No quality values exist for individual bases; no much larger clone is one base distant. The same CDR3 arises from other DNA sequences in this sample as well.

The sequenced material came from naive CD4+ T cells from blood. Taken with the paper, the label for cell subset or site translates to: true naive CD4+ T cells. The rearrangement joined TRBV6-4 to TRBJ2-1, and TRBD2 aligns with 11 junction nucleotides. This TCR derives from a woman aged 30 to 39 in good health. The DNA is TGTGCCAGCAGTGATGGACTAGCGGGCTACAATGAGCAGTTCTTC. The translation is CASSDGLAGYNEQFF.